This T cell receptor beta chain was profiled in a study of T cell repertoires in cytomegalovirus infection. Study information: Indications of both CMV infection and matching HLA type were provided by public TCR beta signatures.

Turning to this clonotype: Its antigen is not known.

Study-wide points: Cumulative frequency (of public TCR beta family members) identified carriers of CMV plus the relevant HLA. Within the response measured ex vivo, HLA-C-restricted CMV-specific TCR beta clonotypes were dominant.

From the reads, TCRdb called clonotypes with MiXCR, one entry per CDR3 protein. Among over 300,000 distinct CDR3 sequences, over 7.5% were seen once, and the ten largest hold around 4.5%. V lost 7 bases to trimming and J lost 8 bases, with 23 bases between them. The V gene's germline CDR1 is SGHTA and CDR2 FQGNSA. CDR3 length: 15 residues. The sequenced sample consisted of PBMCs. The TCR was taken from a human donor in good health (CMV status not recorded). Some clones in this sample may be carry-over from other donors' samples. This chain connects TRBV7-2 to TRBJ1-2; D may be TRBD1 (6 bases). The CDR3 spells CASTRGSWGLGGYTF. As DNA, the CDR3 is TGTGCCAGCACCCGTGGTTCGTGGGGGCTGGGGGGCTACACCTTC.